The TCR beta chain under discussion was sequenced for a study of cytomegalovirus exposure and HLA in healthy donors. Overall study results and limits: Rare sequences made up most TCRs, while some public TCRs were found in many donors.

Germline V gene sequence: CDR1 MNHEY, CDR2 SVGAGI. Trimming removed 2 bases at V and 2 bases at J, with 12 bases between. This CDR3 comprises 15 residues. Concerning this clone itself: Its antigen is still unknown.

TCRdb keeps only in-frame clones here, not all; method: immunoSEQ multiplex PCR. The sample lists about 160,000 clones; around 90% were seen once. V gene TRBV6-5 combines with J gene TRBJ2-5, with D possibly matching TRBD1 (5 bases). The sequence was collected from a man aged 18 to 29 in good health and CMV-seronegative. The material sequenced was PBMCs. Written as DNA, the CDR3 is TGTGCCAGCAGTTACACGGCAGGGTGGCAAGAGACCCAGTACTTC. It is translated as CASSYTAGWQETQYF.